This T cell receptor (beta chain) is from a study of CD8 T cells in ankylosing spondylitis (dated by TCRdb to between 2016 and 2019). Broadly, across the study: T cell receptor beta repertoires were profiled in healthy donors and ankylosing spondylitis patients so that disease-linked TCR variants could be found. The full study cohort was made up of about 24 ankylosing spondylitis patients and 108 healthy donors. Peripheral blood was sampled, and synovial fluid was also collected from ankylosing spondylitis patients.

Broader findings and caveats from the paper: Some motif variants were previously reported in synovial fluid and blood of reactive arthritis patients, suggesting common disease-initiation mechanisms. The disease-linked clones were reported as significantly enriched in matched synovial fluid samples from ankylosing spondylitis patients. The disease-linked clones showed a CD8+ phenotype and occurred at relatively low frequencies in peripheral blood. A TCR beta motif of several highly homologous amino acid variants appeared characteristic of blood from ankylosing spondylitis patients.

This clonotype has only a few counts. What this receptor recognizes is not known. No base qualities exist here, and no much larger clone lies one base off it. The instrument was an Illumina HiSeq 2500. TCR beta libraries were prepared by quantitative 5'-RACE with molecular barcodes. Concerning the study's data processing: To identify disease-linked TCR variants, a new computational method was used, one built on a probabilistic model of VDJ rearrangement. TCRdb passed the public sequencing reads through fastp at Q25 and MiXCR, retaining productive beta sequences. One record per CDR3 amino acid sequence lists the most common genes and DNA. For this entry, the V and J calls and clone size follow TCRdb and not the study's own pipeline. Present in this sample are some 800,000 distinct CDR3 sequences, roughly 10% of which were seen just once. The ten top clones hold just over 0.5% of the sample. Per the germline V gene, MDHEN is the CDR1 and SYDVKM is the CDR2. Counted from cysteine to phenylalanine, this CDR3 has 17 amino acids. Only the CDR3 DNA stays, 51 bases, in frame from base 1. Trimming accounts for 6 bases at V and 3 bases at J, while the number of junction bases matched to no gene is 10.

The sample was blood, either unsorted or a sorted T cell fraction (not recorded which). The TCR comes from a male donor with ankylosing spondylitis. The chain uses TRBV28 and TRBJ2-6; 8 bases in the middle match TRBD1. The CDR3 region has the sequence CASRVQGVSNGANVLTF. The DNA reads as follows: TGTGCCAGCAGGGTACAGGGGGTGTCTAATGGGGCCAACGTCCTGACTTTC.